Shown below are 16 T cell receptor beta chains from a single sample sequenced in a study of identifying expanded T cells in peripheral blood. Assay used: immunoSEQ multiplex PCR; TCRdb lists only in-frame clones, some missing. Here the sample spans approximately 110,000 clones, approximately 90% being singletons. Sample: blood. The receptors derive from a person aged 18 to 75 in good health.

The rearrangement uses TRBV6-5 and TRBJ1-6; 7 nucleotides match TRBD1. Trimming took 1 base from V and 10 from J; bases not matched to a gene: 10. Germline V gene sequence: CDR1 MNHEY, CDR2 SVGAGI. The CDR3 is 16 residues long. CDR3 nucleotide sequence: TGTGCCAGCAGTTACTGGCAGGGGGAGGGTTTATCACCCCTCCACTTT. Encoded protein: CASSYWQGEGLSPLHF.

The CDR3 loop reads CASGGRGNSYEQYF. In DNA form, the CDR3 reads TGTGCCAGCGGGGGACGAGGAAATTCCTACGAGCAGTACTTC. The J gene is TRBJ2-7, the V gene TRBV6-5; D is tentatively TRBD1 or TRBD2 (5 bases each). The CDR3 consists of 14 residues. Trimming took off 8 bases at V and 1 base at J, with 15 bases between the two ends. Germline CDR1 is MNHEY and CDR2 is SVGAGI.

This rearrangement joins TRBV27 to TRBJ2-5, with D perhaps matching TRBD1 (6 bases). The length of the CDR3 is 16 residues. V dropped 5 bases and J dropped 5 bases, with 21 bases sitting between them. Germline V CDR1 and CDR2: MNHEY, SMNVEV (reference sequence). This chain's CDR3 is CASSPEVFGGAETQYF. The CDR3 nucleotides read TGTGCCAGCAGTCCCGAGGTGTTTGGGGGCGCGGAGACCCAGTACTTC.

This clone came up a few times. The V and J genes are TRBV7-9 and TRBJ2-1; TRBD1 agrees at 7 bases. CDR1 is SEHNR, CDR2 FQNEAQ, per germline (reference sequence). V lost 6 bases, J lost 10 bases, and 12 bases stayed unmatched. The CDR3 loop spans 14 amino acids. The DNA of the CDR3 is TGTGCCAGCAGGCTGCGAGAGACAGGGCCCGAGCAGTTCTTC. Residues: CASRLRETGPEQFF.

The CDR3 nucleotides read TGTGCCAGTAGTATAAGTTACGGACAGGTCATCGCTAAGGGCTACACCTTC. Residues: CASSISYGQVIAKGYTF. This chain uses TRBV19 with TRBJ1-2; TRBD1 agrees at 7 bases. The J segment lost 8 bases and the V segment lost 2 bases, leaving 17 bases of the junction unmatched. Germline CDR1 reads LNHDA; CDR2 reads SQIVND (reference sequence). The CDR3 length is 17 residues.

DNA of the CDR3: TGTGCCAGCTTTGTTGGACAGTCGAACACTGAAGCTTTCTTT. As protein: CASFVGQSNTEAFF. V and J are TRBV7-2 and TRBJ1-1; weak D call: TRBD1 (6 bases). Germline CDR1 reads SGHTA; CDR2 reads FQGNSA. V lost 8 bases, J lost 1 base, and 14 bases lay in between. The length of the CDR3 is 14 residues.

V gene TRBV7-2 combines with J gene TRBJ2-1; 14 bases map to TRBD2. Germline CDR1 reads SGHTA; CDR2 reads FQGNSA. V shed 5 bases, J shed 6 bases, and the junction held 9 bases outside the gene matches. This CDR3 spans 17 amino acids. The CDR3 DNA follows: TGTGCCAGCAGCCCTCGAAGGACTAGCGGGGGGACCAATGAGCAGTTCTTC. Its protein product is CASSPRRTSGGTNEQFF.

V usage is TRBV2 and J usage is TRBJ1-2; D gene uncertain. With 8 bases removed from V and 4 bases from J, the gap between germline ends came to 8 bases. Germline values: CDR1 SNHLY, CDR2 FYNNEI. The CDR3 contains 11 residues. The CDR3 is CASGSTYGYTF. The CDR3, as DNA: TGTGCCAGCGGCAGTACCTATGGCTACACCTTC.

This chain links TRBV28 with TRBJ1-5, with a possible D match to TRBD1 (5 bases). Per germline, CDR1 MDHEN and CDR2 SYDVKM. The CDR3 sequence is 17 residues long. V lost 5 bases and J 5 bases, leaving 22 bases between the germline ends. This CDR3 reads CASSPLGSGGLDQPQHF. As DNA, the CDR3 is TGTGCCAGCAGTCCCTTGGGATCGGGGGGACTCGATCAGCCCCAGCATTTT. Supplemented by reference TRBV28 and TRBJ1-5, the full variable domain reads DVKVTQSSRYLVKRTGEKVFLECVQDMDHENMFWYRQDPGLGLRLIYFSYDVKMKEKGDIPEGYSVSREKKERFSLILESASTNQTSMYLCASSPLGSGGLDQPQHFGDGTRLSIL.

The chain combines TRBV27 with TRBJ2-1, with TRBD2 identical over 8 bases. Germline CDR1 MNHEY, CDR2 SMNVEV (reference sequence). V shed 2 bases, J shed 3 bases, and the junction held 9 bases outside the gene matches. CDR3 length: 17 residues. In DNA form, the CDR3 reads TGTGCCAGCAGTTTAGTAATGGGCGGGGGGAACTACAATGAGCAGTTCTTC. It encodes CASSLVMGGGNYNEQFF.

The sample holds one count of this clone. The V and J genes are TRBV7-6 and TRBJ1-5; 8 bases are a match to TRBD1. Looked up from germline, CDR1 is SGHVS and CDR2 is FNYEAQ. V was pared by 5 bases and J by 3 bases, with 6 bases of the junction left unmatched. CDR3 size: 15 residues. CDR3: CASSRGQGFNQPQHF. In DNA form, the CDR3 reads TGTGCCAGCAGCCGTGGACAGGGCTTCAATCAGCCCCAGCATTTT.

The J gene is TRBJ2-5, the V gene TRBV9; possible D gene TRBD1, 5 bases. The CDR3 sequence is 16 residues long. The germline V gene has CDR1 SGDLS and CDR2 YYNGEE. V was clipped by 1 base and J by 0 bases, with 13 bases between them. CDR3 nucleotide sequence: TGTGCCAGCAGCGTATCCGCAGGGTCCCACCAAGAGACCCAGTACTTC. It encodes CASSVSAGSHQETQYF. Based on the CDR3 plus reference TRBV9 and TRBJ2-5, the full variable domain is DSGVTQTPKHLITATGQRVTLRCSPRSGDLSVYWYQQSLDQGLQFLIQYYNGEERAKGNILERFSAQQFPDLHSELNLSSLELGDSALYFCASSVSAGSHQETQYFGPGTRLLVL.

This rearrangement joins TRBV12-5 to TRBJ2-5; 9 bases fit TRBD1. This CDR3 has 14 residues. Germline trimming cut 2 bases from V and 5 bases from J; bases unmatched to any gene: 3. Germline CDR1 and CDR2: LGHNT and FRNRAP. CDR3: CASGLTGGLETQYF. As DNA, the CDR3 is TGTGCTAGTGGTTTGACAGGGGGCTTGGAGACCCAGTACTTC.

The CDR3 is CASSLGGANTEAFF. In DNA form, the CDR3 reads TGTGCCAGCAGCTTAGGGGGGGCGAACACTGAAGCTTTCTTT. The chain is built from TRBV7-9 and TRBJ1-1; possible D gene TRBD1, 6 bases. The germline V gene encodes CDR1 SEHNR and CDR2 FQNEAQ (reference sequence). The V end was cut by 1 base, the J end by 1 base, with 7 bases between. The CDR3 totals 14 residues.

This rearrangement joins TRBV6-5 to TRBJ2-7; tentatively, D is TRBD1 (6 bases). Germline CDR1 and CDR2: MNHEY and SVGAGI. V was cut by 7 bases and J by 4 bases, with 17 bases left in between. CDR3 length: 14 residues. The DNA of the CDR3 is TGTGCCAGCAAACCGGCAGGGGATCTGTACGAGCAGTACTTC. Its protein is CASKPAGDLYEQYF.

This clone is judged medium-sized. The rearrangement links TRBV5-4 to TRBJ2-3; 7 nucleotides agree with TRBD1. This CDR3 comprises 17 residues. V shed 0 bases and J 0 bases; nucleotides not matched to a gene: 7. In germline, CDR1 is SGHNT, CDR2 YYREEE (reference sequence). CDR3 sequence reads: CASSLGVQGPSTDTQYF. The CDR3 region has the DNA TGTGCCAGCAGCTTGGGTGTACAGGGGCCTAGCACAGATACGCAGTATTTT.